The clone carrying this T cell receptor (beta chain) was observed a handful of times. The data were taken from a study of identical twins. TCRdb recomputed calls from the 5' RACE reads with MiXCR, one row per CDR3 protein. The table includes some 300,000 distinct CDR3 sequences, around an eighth detected once. These data also formed part of another study, on yellow fever vaccine responses in identical twins.

Sequenced input: CD8+ T cells sorted from blood. This clonotype originated in a woman between 18 and 29 years old in good health.

DNA for the CDR3: TGTGCCAGCAGTGTCCTCCAGGACAGGGCCGGGGAGCTGTTTTTT. The encoded protein is CASSVLQDRAGELFF. J is TRBJ2-2 and V is TRBV25-1; 8 bases agree with TRBD1. Losses at the gene ends were 4 bases for V and 6 bases for J; bases not matched to a gene: 7. Germline assignment: CDR1 MGHDK and CDR2 SYGVNS. This CDR3 spans 15 amino acids.